This is a list of T cell receptor beta chains from one sample in a study of blood T cells in healthy people across ages. TCRdb called the 5' RACE reads again in MiXCR, with one record for every CDR3 protein. The sample lists fewer than 2,000,000 distinct CDR3 sequences, about two fifths occurring once. Sequences were obtained from blood. The receptor source for this set is a human donor in good health. The CDR3 runs from the conserved cysteine through the conserved F or W. The D gene is left open where the match is weak. The size field is filled for only some rows; it gives once, few, many or a size class.

cdr3_nt: TGCGCCAGCAGCCCCACCGGACGGACCTCTGGAAACACCATATATTTT; cdr3_aa: CASSPTGRTSGNTIYF; j_call: TRBJ1-3; clone_size: few; v_call: TRBV5-1; d_call: .
cdr3_nt: TGTGCCAGCAGCTATGGACTAGTCAATGAGCAGTTCTTC; cdr3_aa: CASSYGLVNEQFF; j_call: TRBJ2-1; clone_size: .; v_call: TRBV11-3; d_call: TRBD2
cdr3_nt: TGTGCCAGCAGCTCTCCGGGACAGAGATACAATGAGCAGTTCTTC; cdr3_aa: CASSSPGQRYNEQFF; j_call: TRBJ2-1; clone_size: .; v_call: TRBV7-9; d_call: TRBD1
cdr3_nt: TGTGCCAGCAGCTTAGCGGGCAGGGCGGAGGCTAATGAAAAACTGTTTTTT; cdr3_aa: CASSLAGRAEANEKLFF; j_call: TRBJ1-4; clone_size: .; v_call: TRBV7-2; d_call: .
cdr3_nt: TGTGCCAGCAGGGAAGACAGGGAGAAAAACATTCAGTACTTC; cdr3_aa: CASREDREKNIQYF; j_call: TRBJ2-4; clone_size: .; v_call: TRBV12-3/TRBV12-4; d_call: TRBD1
cdr3_nt: TGTGCCAGCAGCTTAGGGGTACACCCGAATCAGCCCCAGCATTTT; cdr3_aa: CASSLGVHPNQPQHF; j_call: TRBJ1-5; clone_size: .; v_call: TRBV7-2; d_call: .
cdr3_nt: TGTGCCAGCAGCTTATTAGGAGGTGAGCCCCAGCATTTT; cdr3_aa: CASSLLGGEPQHF; j_call: TRBJ1-5; clone_size: .; v_call: TRBV7-2; d_call: .
cdr3_nt: TGTGCCAGCAGCGGACTAGGCTATAGCGGTCTCCAAGAGACCCAGTACTTC; cdr3_aa: CASSGLGYSGLQETQYF; j_call: TRBJ2-5; clone_size: .; v_call: TRBV4-2; d_call: TRBD2
cdr3_nt: TGTGCCAGCAGTTTAGACGGGACACCGGGTCAGCCCCAGCATTTT; cdr3_aa: CASSLDGTPGQPQHF; j_call: TRBJ1-5; clone_size: few; v_call: TRBV28; d_call: .
cdr3_nt: TGTGCCAGCAGACAGGCCGAACATTCACCCCTCCACTTT; cdr3_aa: CASRQAEHSPLHF; j_call: TRBJ1-6; clone_size: .; v_call: TRBV28; d_call: .
cdr3_nt: TGTGCCAGCAGTAAAGGGAAAGAGACCCAGTACTTC; cdr3_aa: CASSKGKETQYF; j_call: TRBJ2-5; clone_size: .; v_call: TRBV12-3/TRBV12-4; d_call: .
cdr3_nt: TGCGCCAGCAGCTTGCAGAAAGGAGGGAACTATGGCTACACCTTC; cdr3_aa: CASSLQKGGNYGYTF; j_call: TRBJ1-2; clone_size: .; v_call: TRBV5-1; d_call: .
cdr3_nt: TGTGCCAGCGGCTCATCACCCAGCACAGATACGCAGTATTTT; cdr3_aa: CASGSSPSTDTQYF; j_call: TRBJ2-3; clone_size: .; v_call: TRBV7-2; d_call: .
cdr3_nt: TGTGCCAGCAGTTACTCAGGGTTCAATGAGCAGTTCTTC; cdr3_aa: CASSYSGFNEQFF; j_call: TRBJ2-1; clone_size: .; v_call: TRBV6-6; d_call: .
cdr3_nt: TGCAGCGTTGAATTAGGACAGCCCGACTCCTACGAGCAGTACTTC; cdr3_aa: CSVELGQPDSYEQYF; j_call: TRBJ2-7; clone_size: .; v_call: TRBV29-1; d_call: .